This T cell receptor (beta chain) was found in a study of cytomegalovirus exposure and HLA in healthy donors. A 120-subject validation cohort, separate from the roughly 700-subject first cohort, supplied the donors. Findings of the study overall: Despite most TCR sequences being rare, some public TCRs occurred in many donors. Researchers counted around 160 TCR beta chains as cytomegalovirus-associated.

The germline V and J ends were trimmed by 6 bases and 19 bases, with 19 bases remaining between them. The CDR3 covers 12 residues. Germline-derived CDR1 and CDR2 are SNHLY and FYNNEI. The table came from immunoSEQ multiplex PCR; TCRdb's copy has only in-frame clones and leaves some out. Of approximately 99,000 clones listed, around 85% are singletons. For this clone: Its antigen is as yet unknown.

This sequence joins TRBV2 and TRBJ2-6; D may be TRBD2 (5 bases). This TCR was recovered from a woman between 18 and 29 years old in good health and CMV-seronegative. Sample: PBMCs. The DNA for the CDR3 is TGTGCCAGCAGGTTACCCGGGGAGTCGGTAACTTTC. This translates into CASRLPGESVTF.